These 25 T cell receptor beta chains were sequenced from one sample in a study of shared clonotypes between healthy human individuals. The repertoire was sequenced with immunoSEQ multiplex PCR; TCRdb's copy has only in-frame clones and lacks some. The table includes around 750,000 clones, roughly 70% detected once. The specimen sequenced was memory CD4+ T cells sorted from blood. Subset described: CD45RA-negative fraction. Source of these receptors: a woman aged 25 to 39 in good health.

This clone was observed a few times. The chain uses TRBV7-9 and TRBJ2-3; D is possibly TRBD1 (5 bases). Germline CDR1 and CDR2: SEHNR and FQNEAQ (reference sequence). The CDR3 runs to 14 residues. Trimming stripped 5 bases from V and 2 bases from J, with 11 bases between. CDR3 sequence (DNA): TGTGCCAGCAGCACCGGACACTACACAGATACGCAGTATTTT. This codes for CASSTGHYTDTQYF. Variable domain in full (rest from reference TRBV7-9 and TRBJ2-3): DTGVSQNPRHKITKRGQNVTFRCDPISEHNRLYWYRQTLGQGPEFLTYFQNEAQLEKSRLLSDRFSAERPKGSFSTLEIQRTEQGDSAMYLCASSTGHYTDTQYFGPGTRLTVL.

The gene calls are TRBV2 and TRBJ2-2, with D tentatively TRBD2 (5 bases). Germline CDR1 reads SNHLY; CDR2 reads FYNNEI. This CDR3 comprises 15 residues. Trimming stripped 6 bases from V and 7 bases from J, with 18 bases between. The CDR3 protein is CASRAPTGGFGELFF. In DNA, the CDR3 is TGTGCCAGCAGGGCCCCGACGGGCGGGTTCGGGGAGCTGTTTTTT. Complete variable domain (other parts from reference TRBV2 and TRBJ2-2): EPEVTQTPSHQVTQMGQEVILRCVPISNHLYFYWYRQILGQKVEFLVSFYNNEISEKSEIFDDQFSVERPDGSNFTLKIRSTKLEDSAMYFCASRAPTGGFGELFFGEGSRLTVL.

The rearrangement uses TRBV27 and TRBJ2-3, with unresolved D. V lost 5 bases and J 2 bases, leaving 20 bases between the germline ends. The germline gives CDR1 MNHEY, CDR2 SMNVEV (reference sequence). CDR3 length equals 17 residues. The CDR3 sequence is CASSPLSGWTDTDTQYF. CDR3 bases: TGTGCCAGCAGTCCCCTTTCTGGCTGGACCGACACAGATACGCAGTATTTT.

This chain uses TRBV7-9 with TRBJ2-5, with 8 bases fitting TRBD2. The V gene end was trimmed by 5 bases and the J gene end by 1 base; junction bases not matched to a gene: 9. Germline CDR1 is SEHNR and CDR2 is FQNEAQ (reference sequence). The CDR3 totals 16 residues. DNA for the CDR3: TGTGCCAGCAGCCCGAGCGGGAGAGGGGCCCAAGAGACCCAGTACTTC. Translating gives CASSPSGRGAQETQYF.

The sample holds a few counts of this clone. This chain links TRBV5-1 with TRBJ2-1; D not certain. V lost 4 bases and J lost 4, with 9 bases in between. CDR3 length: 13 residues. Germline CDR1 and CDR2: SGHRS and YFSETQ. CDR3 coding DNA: TGCGCCAGCAGCCCCGACTCGTACAATGAGCAGTTCTTC. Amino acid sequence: CASSPDSYNEQFF.

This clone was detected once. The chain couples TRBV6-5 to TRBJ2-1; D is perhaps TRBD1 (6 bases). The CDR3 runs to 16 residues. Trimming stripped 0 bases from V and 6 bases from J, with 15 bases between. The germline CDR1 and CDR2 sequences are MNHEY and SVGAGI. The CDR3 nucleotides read TGTGCCAGCAGTTACTCAATACAGGGTCCGGGCAATGAGCAGTTCTTC. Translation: CASSYSIQGPGNEQFF.

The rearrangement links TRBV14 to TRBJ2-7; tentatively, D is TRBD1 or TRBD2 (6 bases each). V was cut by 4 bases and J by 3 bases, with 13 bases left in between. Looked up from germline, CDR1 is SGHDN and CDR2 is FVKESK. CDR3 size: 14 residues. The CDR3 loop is CASSPGAEIYEQYF. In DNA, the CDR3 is TGTGCCAGCAGCCCGGGGGCAGAGATCTACGAGCAGTACTTC.

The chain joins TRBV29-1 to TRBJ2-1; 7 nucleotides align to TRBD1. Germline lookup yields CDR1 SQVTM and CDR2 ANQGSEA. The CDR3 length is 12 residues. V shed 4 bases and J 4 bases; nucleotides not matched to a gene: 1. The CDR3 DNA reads TGCAGCGTTGGACAGGGTTACAATGAGCAGTTCTTC. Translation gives CSVGQGYNEQFF.

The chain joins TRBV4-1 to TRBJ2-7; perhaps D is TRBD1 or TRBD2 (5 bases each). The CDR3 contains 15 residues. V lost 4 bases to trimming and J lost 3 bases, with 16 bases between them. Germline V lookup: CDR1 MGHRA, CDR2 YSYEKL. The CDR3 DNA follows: TGCGCCAGCAGCCTGGCATACGGGACGGGCTACGAGCAGTACTTC. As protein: CASSLAYGTGYEQYF.

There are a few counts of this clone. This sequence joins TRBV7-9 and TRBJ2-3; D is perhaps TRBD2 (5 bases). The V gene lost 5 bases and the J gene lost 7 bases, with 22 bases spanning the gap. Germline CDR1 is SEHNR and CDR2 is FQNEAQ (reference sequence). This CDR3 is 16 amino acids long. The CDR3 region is CASSPQERLLGNTQYF. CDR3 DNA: TGTGCCAGCAGCCCTCAGGAGCGGCTCCTGGGTAATACGCAGTATTTT.

This CDR3 reads CASSYSSFNSGNTIYF. CDR3 bases: TGTGCCAGCAGTTACTCTAGTTTCAACTCTGGAAACACCATATATTTT. This chain uses TRBV6-5 with TRBJ1-3; D is unclear. Germline V lookup: CDR1 MNHEY, CDR2 SVGAGI. This CDR3 contains 16 residues. V was cut by 0 bases and J by 0 bases, with 9 bases left in between.

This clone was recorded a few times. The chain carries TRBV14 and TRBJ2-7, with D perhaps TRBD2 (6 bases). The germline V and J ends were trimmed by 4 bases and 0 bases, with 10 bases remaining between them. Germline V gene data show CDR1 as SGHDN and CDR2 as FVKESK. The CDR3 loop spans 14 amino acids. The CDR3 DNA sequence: TGTGCCAGCAGCCGGGGACTTTACTCCTACGAGCAGTACTTC. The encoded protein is CASSRGLYSYEQYF.

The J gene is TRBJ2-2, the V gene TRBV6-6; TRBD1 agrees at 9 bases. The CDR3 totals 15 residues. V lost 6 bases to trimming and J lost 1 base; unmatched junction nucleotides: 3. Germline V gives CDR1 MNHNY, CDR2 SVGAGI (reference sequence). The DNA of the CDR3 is TGTGCCAGCAGGACAGGGGGGAGGAACACCGGGGAGCTGTTTTTT. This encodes CASRTGGRNTGELFF.

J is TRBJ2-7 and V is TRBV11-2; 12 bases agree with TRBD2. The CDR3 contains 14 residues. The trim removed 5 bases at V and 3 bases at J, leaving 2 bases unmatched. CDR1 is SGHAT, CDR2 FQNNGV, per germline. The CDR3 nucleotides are TGTGCCAGCAGCACGACTAGCGGGAGCTACGAGCAGTACTTC. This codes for CASSTTSGSYEQYF.

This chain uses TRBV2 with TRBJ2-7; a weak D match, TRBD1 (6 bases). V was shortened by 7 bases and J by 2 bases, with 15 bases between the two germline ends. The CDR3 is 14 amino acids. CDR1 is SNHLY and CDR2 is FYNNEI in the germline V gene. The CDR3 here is CASNQGMKAYEQYF. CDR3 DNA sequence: TGTGCCAGCAACCAGGGGATGAAAGCCTACGAGCAGTACTTC.

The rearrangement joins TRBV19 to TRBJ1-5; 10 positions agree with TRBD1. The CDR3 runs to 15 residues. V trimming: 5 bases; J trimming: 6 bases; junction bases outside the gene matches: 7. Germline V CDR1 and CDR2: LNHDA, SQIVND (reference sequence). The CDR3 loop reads CASSWDRGGGQPQHF. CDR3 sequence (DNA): TGTGCCAGTAGTTGGGACAGGGGAGGAGGTCAGCCCCAGCATTTT.

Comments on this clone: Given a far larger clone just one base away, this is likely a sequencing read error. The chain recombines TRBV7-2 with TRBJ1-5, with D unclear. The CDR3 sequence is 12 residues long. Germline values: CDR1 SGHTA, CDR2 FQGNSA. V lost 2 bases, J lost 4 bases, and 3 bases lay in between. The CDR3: CASSLTNQPQHF. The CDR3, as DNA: TGTGCCAGCAGCTTAACGAATCAGCCCCAGCATTTT.

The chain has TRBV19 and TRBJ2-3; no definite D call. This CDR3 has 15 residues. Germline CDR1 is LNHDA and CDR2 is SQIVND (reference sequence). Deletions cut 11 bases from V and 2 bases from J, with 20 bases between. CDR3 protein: CASKRSLSPTDTQYF. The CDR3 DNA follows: TGTGCCTCTAAGAGGTCCTTATCCCCCACAGATACGCAGTATTTT. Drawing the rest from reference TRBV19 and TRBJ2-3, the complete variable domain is DGGITQSPKYLFRKEGQNVTLSCEQNLNHDAMYWYRQDPGQGLRLIYYSQIVNDFQKGDIAEGYSVSREKKESFPLTVTSAQKNPTAFYLCASKRSLSPTDTQYFGPGTRLTVL.

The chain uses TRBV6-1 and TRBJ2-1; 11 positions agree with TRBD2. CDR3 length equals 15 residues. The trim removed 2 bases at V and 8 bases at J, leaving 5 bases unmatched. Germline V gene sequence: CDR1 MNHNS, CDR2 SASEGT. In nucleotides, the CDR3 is TGTGCCAGCAGTGAATCGGCTAGCGGGAGGTATGAGCAGTTCTTC. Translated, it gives CASSESASGRYEQFF.

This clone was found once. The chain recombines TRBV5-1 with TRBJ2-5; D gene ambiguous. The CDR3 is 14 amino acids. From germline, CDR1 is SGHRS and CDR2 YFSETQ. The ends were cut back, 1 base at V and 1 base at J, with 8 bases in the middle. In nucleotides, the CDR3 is TGCGCCAGCAGCTTGAATGGCGGCCAAGAGACCCAGTACTTC. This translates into CASSLNGGQETQYF. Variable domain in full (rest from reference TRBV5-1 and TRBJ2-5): KAGVTQTPRYLIKTRGQQVTLSCSPISGHRSVSWYQQTPGQGLQFLFEYFSETQRNKGNFPGRFSGRQFSNSRSEMNVSTLELGDSALYLCASSLNGGQETQYFGPGTRLLVL.

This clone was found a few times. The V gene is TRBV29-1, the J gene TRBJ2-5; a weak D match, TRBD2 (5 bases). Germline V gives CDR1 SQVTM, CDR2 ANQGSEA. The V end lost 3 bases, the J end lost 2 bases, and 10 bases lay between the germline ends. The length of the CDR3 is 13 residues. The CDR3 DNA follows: TGCAGCGTTGATGGAGGACTGCAAGAGACCCAGTACTTC. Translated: CSVDGGLQETQYF.

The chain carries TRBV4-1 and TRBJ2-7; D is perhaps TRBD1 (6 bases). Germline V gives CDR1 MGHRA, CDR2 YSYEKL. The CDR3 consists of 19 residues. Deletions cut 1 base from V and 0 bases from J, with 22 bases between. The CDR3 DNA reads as TGCGCCAGCAGCCAAGGTCTAATCCCAAAGGGGACACTCTCCTACGAGCAGTACTTC. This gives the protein CASSQGLIPKGTLSYEQYF.

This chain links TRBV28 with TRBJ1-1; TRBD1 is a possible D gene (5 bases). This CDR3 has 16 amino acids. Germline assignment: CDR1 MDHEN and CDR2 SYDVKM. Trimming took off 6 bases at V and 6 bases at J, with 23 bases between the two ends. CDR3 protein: CASREDTGFYTPEAFF. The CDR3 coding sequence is TGTGCCAGCAGAGAGGACACCGGGTTCTATACACCTGAAGCTTTCTTT.

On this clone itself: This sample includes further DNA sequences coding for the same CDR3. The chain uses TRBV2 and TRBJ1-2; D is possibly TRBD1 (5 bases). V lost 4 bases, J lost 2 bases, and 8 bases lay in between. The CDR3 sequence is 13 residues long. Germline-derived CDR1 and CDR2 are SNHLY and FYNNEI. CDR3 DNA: TGTGCCAGCAGTGTCGACAGCAACTATGGCTACACCTTC. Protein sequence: CASSVDSNYGYTF.

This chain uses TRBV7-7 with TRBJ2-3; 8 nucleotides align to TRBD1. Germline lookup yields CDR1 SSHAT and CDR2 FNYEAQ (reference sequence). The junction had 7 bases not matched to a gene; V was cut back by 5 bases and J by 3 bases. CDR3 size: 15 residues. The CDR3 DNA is TGTGCCAGCAGCCCGTGGACAGGGAGAACAGATACGCAGTATTTT. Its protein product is CASSPWTGRTDTQYF.